This T cell receptor beta chain was documented in a study of CD8 T cells in Susac syndrome. Across the whole study: More than 5 sequenced Susac syndrome patients had clinically active disease, while about 8 were in remission.

The RNA input was about 0.5 to 1 ug, and it was reverse transcribed with random hexamers. TCRdb called the immunoSEQ multiplex PCR reads again in MiXCR, with one record for every CDR3 protein. The sample shows approximately 150,000 distinct CDR3 sequences, almost 96% of them seen only once. Per the germline V gene, CDR1 is SQVTM and CDR2 is ANQGSEA. The germline V and J ends were trimmed by 4 bases and 4 bases, with 8 bases remaining between them. This CDR3 comprises 12 residues. Sequencing used CD4+ T cells from PBMCs. The gene calls are TRBV29-1 and TRBJ2-1, with TRBD2 as a possible D gene (6 bases). This receptor was obtained from a human donor with Susac syndrome. CDR3 sequence: CSVGGVYNEQFF. CDR3 DNA sequence: TGCAGCGTTGGCGGGGTTTACAATGAGCAGTTCTTC.